This TCR beta chain was found in a study of T cell responses to AZD1222 COVID-19 vaccine. General study results and limits: White British people made up most donors, females outnumbered males, and clonal diversity was possibly underestimated. The study identified only a handful of AZD1222 recipients as seropositive at baseline.

In its sample, this clone was seen once. What it recognizes is unknown. The germline gives CDR1 MNHEY, CDR2 SMNVEV (reference sequence). The CDR3 consists of 15 residues. V lost 0 bases to trimming and J lost 0 bases, with 6 bases between them. Repertoires were generated with immunoSEQ multiplex PCR, while TCRdb's copy carries only in-frame clones and drops some. The repertoire includes 89,000 or so clones, approximately 83% of them detected once, and approximately 7.9% sits in the top ten. V is TRBV27 and J is TRBJ1-3; no clear D gene. The sequenced sample was peripheral blood, obtained on day 0 of AZD1222 vaccination. The TCR sequence derives from an adult in good health. CDR3 region: CASSLSGRSGNTIYF. CDR3 DNA: TGTGCCAGCAGTTTATCAGGGCGCTCTGGAAACACCATATATTTT.